The sequence of this T cell receptor beta chain was determined in a study of T cells after yellow fever vaccination. TCRdb redid the calling of the 5' RACE reads with MiXCR, one entry per CDR3 protein. The sample shows some 120,000 distinct CDR3 sequences, 8.9% of them seen only once. This CDR3 has 13 residues. V was pared by 4 bases and J by 8 bases, with 6 bases of the junction left unmatched. Germline assignment: CDR1 SGHRS and CDR2 YFSETQ. The genes are TRBV5-1 and TRBJ2-1; 7 bases are a match to TRBD1. The receptor was isolated from a man aged 18 to 29 who received the YFV17D yellow fever vaccine. This specimen was CD8+ T cells sorted from PBMCs, taken on the day of the yellow fever booster vaccination. CDR3 sequence (DNA): TGCGCCAGCAGCCCCGACAGGGAAGATGAGCAGTTCTTC. The encoded protein is CASSPDREDEQFF.